These T cell receptor beta chains were read from a single sample in a study of blood T cells in healthy people across ages. In TCRdb, the 5' RACE reads were re-called with MiXCR into one record per CDR3 protein. The table shows approximately 800,000 distinct CDR3 sequences, with around 68% occurring only once. Sequenced sample: blood. These receptors all come from a man aged 25 to 40 in good health. CDR3s include the opening cysteine and the closing phenylalanine or tryptophan. D genes are given only for firm matches. Clone size is stated in some rows and not others, as once, few, many or a class when expanded.

v_gene	abundance	d_gene	j_gene	CDR3nt	CDR3aa
TRBV10-3	NA	NA	TRBJ2-4	TGTGCCATCAGTGAGTCTTTGTCGAGGGGGGTACGACTAGCCAAAAACATTCAGTACTTC	CAISESLSRGVRLAKNIQYF
TRBV5-1	NA	TRBD1	TRBJ2-7	TGCGCCAGCAGCTTGGAGGGACAGTCAAAGTACTTC	CASSLEGQSKYF
TRBV24-1	NA	TRBD1	TRBJ2-3	TGTGCCACCAGTGACACAGGGGGGACTAGCACAGATACGCAGTATTTT	CATSDTGGTSTDTQYF
TRBV3-1	NA	NA	TRBJ1-5	TGTGCCAGCAGCCAAGAGGCCCTGGGGGGCAATCAGCCCCAGCATTTT	CASSQEALGGNQPQHF
TRBV12-3/TRBV12-4	many	NA	TRBJ2-1	TGTGCCAGCAGTTTGGGAGCGGAGGTGAATGAGCAGTTCTTC	CASSLGAEVNEQFF
TRBV12-3/TRBV12-4	few	TRBD1	TRBJ2-7	TGTGCCAGCAGTTTAGCCCGGACAGGGGGCAACGAGCAGTACTTC	CASSLARTGGNEQYF
TRBV2	NA	NA	TRBJ2-5	TGTGCCATCAGTGAACTGGGTGCAGAGACCCAGTACTTC	CAISELGAETQYF
TRBV20-1	NA	NA	TRBJ2-7	TGCAGTGCTAATCTTGGTGAGCTGTACGAGCAGTACTTC	CSANLGELYEQYF
TRBV18	NA	NA	TRBJ2-7	TGTGCCAGCTCACCATCAGGGGACGACTATAACGAGCAGTACTTC	CASSPSGDDYNEQYF
TRBV28	NA	TRBD2	TRBJ2-7	TGTGCCAGCACCATTGCGGGGGACGGCGAGCAGTACTTC	CASTIAGDGEQYF
TRBV3-1	NA	NA	TRBJ2-7	TGTGCCAGCAGCCCCGGGACCGACAACGAGCAGTACTTC	CASSPGTDNEQYF
TRBV9	NA	TRBD1	TRBJ2-7	TGTGCCAGCAGCGTAGTGGGACAGGGTTCATCCGAGCAGTACTTC	CASSVVGQGSSEQYF
TRBV27	NA	TRBD1	TRBJ1-2	TGTGCCAGCAGTTCAATGACAGGGGGGAACTATGGCTACACCTTC	CASSSMTGGNYGYTF
TRBV6-1	NA	NA	TRBJ1-1	TGTGCCAGCAGGAGGACGACTGGCACTGAAGCTTTCTTT	CASRRTTGTEAFF
TRBV6-2/TRBV6-3	NA	NA	TRBJ2-1	TGTGCCAGCGGGCTCAGGAGTAATGAGCAGTTCTTC	CASGLRSNEQFF
TRBV20-1	few	NA	TRBJ2-1	TGCAGTGCTAGAGATCAATCCTGGACCAGCGATGGTAATGAGCAGTTCTTC	CSARDQSWTSDGNEQFF
TRBV10-3	NA	NA	TRBJ2-6	TGTGCCATCAGTGGCTACATCTCTGGGGCCAACGTCCTGACTTTC	CAISGYISGANVLTF
TRBV20-1	NA	NA	TRBJ2-1	TGCAGTGCGGGGGGGGCAGGGGCCTTTTACAATGAGCAGTTCTTC	CSAGGAGAFYNEQFF
TRBV6-5	NA	TRBD2	TRBJ2-7	TGTGCCAGCAGCTCGGGGAGCGGGGGGGCTGAGTACTTC	CASSSGSGGAEYF
TRBV9	few	NA	TRBJ2-3	TGTGCCAGCAGCTCCGGGCCCAGGGGAGATACGCAGTATTTT	CASSSGPRGDTQYF
TRBV7-2	once	TRBD1	TRBJ1-4	TGTACCAGCAGCTCGCGGTCAGGGACAGGGATGGTCAACCTGTTTTTT	CTSSSRSGTGMVNLFF
TRBV7-3	NA	NA	TRBJ2-1	TGTGCCAGCAGCCCCAACGGCGCGAGCTCCTACAATGAGCAGTTCTTC	CASSPNGASSYNEQFF
TRBV5-1	NA	NA	TRBJ2-1	TGCGCCAGCAGCTCCGCCTGGCGGTACAATGAGCAGTTCTTC	CASSSAWRYNEQFF
TRBV6-2/TRBV6-3	NA	NA	TRBJ2-1	TGTGCCAGCAGTCCCCGGGGCCATGAGCAGTTCTTC	CASSPRGHEQFF
TRBV12-3/TRBV12-4	NA	NA	TRBJ1-5	TGTGCCAGCAGTTTTACAGGGCTTCAGCCCCAGCATTTT	CASSFTGLQPQHF
TRBV29-1	NA	NA	TRBJ2-7	TGCAGCGTTGAGGTGGGTCCTAACTACGAGCAGTACTTC	CSVEVGPNYEQYF
TRBV7-9	NA	NA	TRBJ1-5	TGTGCCAGCAGCTCGGGCTTCGATCAGCCCCGGCATTTT	CASSSGFDQPRHF
TRBV5-1	many	TRBD1	TRBJ2-7	TGCGCCAGCAGTCACGGACAGGGCGCCTACGAGCAGTACTTC	CASSHGQGAYEQYF
TRBV7-9	few	TRBD2	TRBJ2-5	TGTGCCAGCAGCTTCGCCGGGGGGGCCCCTATGGATGAGACCCAGTACTTC	CASSFAGGAPMDETQYF
TRBV6-1	few	NA	TRBJ1-2	TGTGCCAGCAGCCCCCGGGACTGGGATGGCTACACCTTC	CASSPRDWDGYTF
TRBV20-1	NA	NA	TRBJ2-2	TGCAGTGCTAGAGATTGGGAAGCTGTCATAGACACCGGGGAGCTGTTTTTT	CSARDWEAVIDTGELFF
TRBV5-6	NA	NA	TRBJ1-1	TGTGCCAGCAGCAAGACCCTGAACACTGAAGCTTTCTTT	CASSKTLNTEAFF
TRBV15	NA	TRBD2	TRBJ2-1	TGTGCCACCAGCAGGGGTACTAGCGGGGTAGGCTACAATGAGCAGTTCTTC	CATSRGTSGVGYNEQFF
TRBV5-4	NA	TRBD1	TRBJ1-4	TGTGCCAGCAGCGACAGGGACAGCGAAAAACTGTTTTTT	CASSDRDSEKLFF
TRBV29-1	NA	TRBD1	TRBJ1-2	TGCAGCGTTGAAGAACGGGACAGGGGGCGAAAAAAGAGTGGCTACACCTTC	CSVEERDRGRKKSGYTF
TRBV27	NA	NA	TRBJ2-7	TGTGCCAGCAGTCCCGAAAAGGGCTACGAGCAGTACTTC	CASSPEKGYEQYF
TRBV7-2	NA	TRBD2	TRBJ2-3	TGTGCCAGCAGCTTAGAGGCTAGCGGGGGGATAACGGATACGCAGTATTTT	CASSLEASGGITDTQYF
TRBV29-1	few	NA	TRBJ1-4	TGCAGCGTTCGGCTCCTGGATGAAAAACTGTTTTTT	CSVRLLDEKLFF
TRBV28	NA	TRBD1	TRBJ1-5	TGTGCCAGCAGGAGGGGGCGCGGTCAGCCCCAGCATTTT	CASRRGRGQPQHF
TRBV5-5	once	NA	TRBJ1-2	TGTGCCAGCAGCTTAGAAGAGGGGCAAAACTATGGCTACACCTTC	CASSLEEGQNYGYTF
TRBV7-2	NA	TRBD1	TRBJ2-1	TGTGCCAGCAGCAGGGGACAGGGGGGTTCGAATGAGCAGTTCTTC	CASSRGQGGSNEQFF
TRBV12-3/TRBV12-4	once	TRBD2	TRBJ2-1	TGTGCCAGCAGTTTAGAATCGAGCGGGGGGGCGGGCGGTATGTTCTTC	CASSLESSGGAGGMFF
TRBV6-2/TRBV6-3	NA	NA	TRBJ2-1	TGTGCCAGCAGACCTCCAGGGTCCAATGAGCAGTTCTTC	CASRPPGSNEQFF
TRBV20-1	NA	NA	TRBJ2-3	TGCAGTGCTACGGGGACGTACACAGATACGCAGTATTTT	CSATGTYTDTQYF
TRBV7-9	NA	TRBD1	TRBJ1-4	TGTGCCAGCAGCCCGGGACAGGGGGCTAGTGAAAAACTGTTTTTT	CASSPGQGASEKLFF
TRBV27	NA	NA	TRBJ1-5	TGTGCCAGCAGTTCGTACAGGGAAGGCAATCAGCCCCAGCATTTT	CASSSYREGNQPQHF
TRBV7-2	few	NA	TRBJ2-6	TGTGCCAGCAGCCCCCGAACCCGGGGGGCCAACGTCCTGACTTTC	CASSPRTRGANVLTF
TRBV6-5	NA	NA	TRBJ2-7	TGTGCCAGCAGTACGGAGACGAACGAGCAGTACTTC	CASSTETNEQYF
TRBV7-2	many	NA	TRBJ2-5	TGTGCCAGCAGCTTAGATTTAGGGACCCAGTACTTC	CASSLDLGTQYF
TRBV5-1	many	TRBD1	TRBJ2-3	TGCGCCAGCACCGAGACAGGGGCGGGAGATACGCAGTATTTT	CASTETGAGDTQYF
TRBV9	few	NA	TRBJ2-7	TGTGCCAGCAGCGTAGGAGGGGGATCCCCCTACGAGCAGTACTTC	CASSVGGGSPYEQYF
TRBV9	NA	TRBD2	TRBJ2-2	TGTGCCAGCAGCCTACTATCCGGGACTACAGAAGCCGGGGAGCTGTTTTTT	CASSLLSGTTEAGELFF
TRBV7-9	NA	TRBD1	TRBJ2-4	TGTGCCAGCAGCTTGCTACAGGGGGGAAAGGATCTTCAGTACTTC	CASSLLQGGKDLQYF